The 23 T cell receptor beta chains listed next were all sequenced from one sample in a study of cytomegalovirus exposure and HLA in healthy donors. The PCR contained 60 Vbeta and 13 Jbeta primers. Sequenced by immunoSEQ multiplex PCR; TCRdb stores in-frame clones only, minus some. The sample includes fewer than 150,000 clones, 80% of them seen just once. Sequencing used PBMCs. These receptors all come from a man aged 35 to 55 in good health and CMV-seropositive.

A single count supports this clone. V and J are TRBV7-2 and TRBJ2-7, with a possible D match to TRBD1 (5 bases). With 1 base removed from V and 3 bases from J, the gap between germline ends came to 13 bases. The length of the CDR3 is 15 residues. CDR1 SGHTA and CDR2 FQGNSA come from the germline V gene. CDR3 nucleotides: TGTGCCAGCAGCTTAGTATTCCGGCAGGGCTACGAGCAGTACTTC. This codes for CASSLVFRQGYEQYF.

In this sample, this clone turned up a few times. The chain is built from TRBV5-1 and TRBJ2-1, with 12 bases fitting TRBD2. Germline CDR1 is SGHRS and CDR2 is YFSETQ. The CDR3 loop spans 17 amino acids. V shed 3 bases and J 4 bases; nucleotides not matched to a gene: 8. The CDR3 sequence is CASSSTSGGPPYNEQFF. The DNA of the CDR3 is TGCGCCAGCAGCTCCACTAGCGGGGGGCCCCCTTACAATGAGCAGTTCTTC.

This clone has just one count. This rearrangement joins TRBV5-1 to TRBJ1-1, with 7 bases matching TRBD1. There are 15 residues in the CDR3. CDR1 and CDR2 (germline): SGHRS, YFSETQ. V gave up 4 bases and J gave up 3 bases; unmatched junction bases: 9. The CDR3 region is CASSLRQGLDTEAFF. CDR3 DNA: TGCGCCAGCAGCCTCCGACAGGGTTTGGACACTGAAGCTTTCTTT.

This clone came up a few times. The J gene is TRBJ2-2, the V gene TRBV6-5, with D tentatively TRBD2 (6 bases). Germline CDR1 is MNHEY and CDR2 is SVGAGI. The germline V and J ends were trimmed by 0 bases and 5 bases, with 10 bases remaining between them. The CDR3 extends over 15 amino acids. CDR3 DNA sequence: TGTGCCAGCAGTTACTCGATGGGGGGTACCGGGGAGCTGTTTTTT. This translates into CASSYSMGGTGELFF.

The rearrangement joins TRBV11-3 to TRBJ2-5, with TRBD2 matching 8 bases. Germline V gene data show CDR1 as SGHNT and CDR2 as YENEEA. The CDR3 has 15 residues. After removal of 1 base from V and 5 bases from J, the junction contained 6 bases not matched to a gene. CDR3 protein: CASSLAGGPGETQYF. In nucleotides, the CDR3 is TGTGCCAGCAGCTTAGCGGGAGGGCCAGGGGAGACCCAGTACTTC.

Comments on this clone: Germline is not matched at one junction end, which may reflect a read error. The rearrangement links TRBV7-6 to TRBJ2-1; 8 positions agree with TRBD2. This CDR3 comprises 16 residues. The germline V gene encodes CDR1 SGHVS and CDR2 FNYEAQ. The CDR3 spells CAGSFVLQRGYNEQFF. CDR3 nucleotide sequence: TGTGCCGGCAGCTTTGTCCTTCAGCGGGGGTACAATGAGCAGTTCTTC.

J is TRBJ2-3 and V is TRBV7-8; possibly TRBD2 for D (7 bases). V was clipped by 7 bases and J by 2 bases, with 13 bases between them. The CDR3 loop spans 14 amino acids. Germline CDR1 SGHVS, CDR2 FQNEAQ. The CDR3 is CASKRGGFTDTQYF. The DNA for the CDR3 is TGTGCCAGCAAAAGGGGGGGATTCACAGATACGCAGTATTTT.

V is TRBV5-4 and J is TRBJ2-3, with 8 nucleotides matching TRBD1. Trimming removed 4 bases from V and 4 bases from J; junction bases left unmatched: 8. Germline loops: CDR1 SGHNT, CDR2 YYREEE (reference sequence). CDR3 size: 15 residues. CDR3 protein: CASSPGQGGSDTQYF. Here the CDR3 DNA reads TGTGCCAGCAGCCCCGGACAGGGAGGTTCAGATACGCAGTATTTT.

The chain uses TRBV28 and TRBJ2-1, with D perhaps TRBD2 (6 bases). The length of the CDR3 is 16 residues. Between the trimmed V and J ends, which lost 7 bases and 0 bases, there was a span of 16 bases. The germline V gene has CDR1 MDHEN and CDR2 SYDVKM. The CDR3 region is CASTDAGSGSYNEQFF. The CDR3 nucleotides read TGTGCCAGCACCGACGCGGGGTCCGGCTCCTACAATGAGCAGTTCTTC.

This clone was counted once. V is TRBV14 and J is TRBJ2-6, with 7 nucleotides matching TRBD1. This CDR3 has 15 amino acids. The V segment lost 3 bases and the J segment 4 bases; nucleotides outside the gene matches: 3. Germline assignment: CDR1 SGHDN and CDR2 FVKESK. This chain's CDR3 is CASSQTGTGANVLTF. In DNA form, the CDR3 reads TGTGCCAGCAGCCAGACAGGGACCGGGGCCAACGTCCTGACTTTC.

J is TRBJ1-4 and V is TRBV6-1; tentative D call: TRBD1 (6 bases). CDR3 size: 15 residues. The V end was cut by 5 bases, the J end by 8 bases, with 18 bases between. Germline V gives CDR1 MNHNS, CDR2 SASEGT. The CDR3 is CASSLTTGLGEKLFF. As DNA, the CDR3 is TGTGCCAGCAGTCTAACCACAGGGCTTGGGGAAAAACTGTTTTTT.

The V call is TRBV29-1, the J call TRBJ2-3; 14 bases line up with TRBD2. CDR1 and CDR2 (germline): SQVTM, ANQGSEA. V lost 8 bases and J lost 1; bases outside the gene matches: 14. The CDR3 runs to 18 residues. The DNA of the CDR3 is TGCAGCTCTGTGGGGACTAGCGGGAGATCCGAGGGCACAGATACGCAGTATTTT. Its protein product is CSSVGTSGRSEGTDTQYF.

The V gene is TRBV28, the J gene TRBJ2-5; 9 bases align to TRBD1. Losses at the gene ends were 2 bases for V and 2 bases for J; bases not matched to a gene: 3. Per the germline V gene, CDR1 is MDHEN and CDR2 is SYDVKM. The CDR3 runs 15 residues. The CDR3 nucleotides are TGTGCCAGCAGTTTACGAGGACAGGGGCAAGAGACCCAGTACTTC. Translation gives CASSLRGQGQETQYF.

V and J are TRBV7-6 and TRBJ1-1, with a tentative D call TRBD1 (5 bases). The CDR3 contains 15 residues. Germline CDR1 SGHVS, CDR2 FNYEAQ. Trimming removed 1 base at V and 7 bases at J, with 16 bases between. CDR3 DNA sequence: TGTGCCAGCAGCTTAGAGAACGTGGCAGGGTATGAAGCTTTCTTT. This sequence encodes CASSLENVAGYEAFF.

This clone was observed a single time. This chain connects TRBV7-8 to TRBJ1-2; D may be TRBD1 (5 bases). Germline CDR1 reads SGHVS; CDR2 reads FQNEAQ. V lost 5 bases and J 7 bases, leaving 17 bases between the germline ends. The CDR3 has 14 amino acids. The CDR3 region has the DNA TGTGCCAGCAGCGCTCGGCCAGTGGGGGGTGGCTACACCTTC. Its translation is CASSARPVGGGYTF. The entire variable domain, with the rest obtained from reference TRBV7-8 and TRBJ1-2, is as follows: GAGVSQSPRYKVAKRGQDVALRCDPISGHVSLFWYQQALGQGPEFLTYFQNEAQLDKSGLPSDRFFAERPEGSVSTLKIQRTQQEDSAVYLCASSARPVGGGYTFGSGTRLTVV.

V is TRBV4-2 and J is TRBJ1-1; no clear D gene. Per germline, CDR1 LGHNA and CDR2 YNFKEQ. The CDR3 contains 14 residues. The V end lost 2 bases, the J end lost 4 bases, and 11 bases lay between the germline ends. The DNA of the CDR3 is TGTGCCAGCAGCCAATGGGAGATGGGCACTGAAGCTTTCTTT. This gives the protein CASSQWEMGTEAFF.

Points on this clone: An end of the junction differs from the germline gene, which may be a read error. The rearrangement joins TRBV7-9 to TRBJ2-7; 8 bases map to TRBD2. Germline V CDR1 and CDR2: SEHNR, FQNEAQ (reference sequence). This CDR3 is 12 amino acids long. CDR3 region: CASSFPGGEGHF. The CDR3 nucleotides read TGTGCCAGCAGCTTCCCCGGGGGGGAGGGACACTTC. The entire variable domain, with the rest obtained from reference TRBV7-9 and TRBJ2-7, is as follows: DTGVSQNPRHKITKRGQNVTFRCDPISEHNRLYWYRQTLGQGPEFLTYFQNEAQLEKSRLLSDRFSAERPKGSFSTLEIQRTEQGDSAMYLCASSFPGGEGHFGPGTRLTVT.

This clone has a handful of counts. This chain joins TRBV2 and TRBJ1-6, with D unresolved. The V gene lost 4 bases and the J gene lost 8 bases, with 18 bases spanning the gap. CDR1 SNHLY and CDR2 FYNNEI come from the germline V gene. The CDR3 is 16 residues long. The CDR3 reads CASSGGGTSSDSPLHF. The CDR3 region has the DNA TGTGCCAGCAGTGGAGGTGGAACCTCGTCCGATTCACCCCTCCACTTT.

V is TRBV7-8 and J is TRBJ1-2; D might be TRBD1 (5 bases). The CDR3 runs 13 residues. Germline V lookup: CDR1 SGHVS, CDR2 FQNEAQ. The V end was cut by 4 bases, the J end by 9 bases, with 15 bases between. For the CDR3, the DNA is TGTGCCAGCAGCTCCTACGGGGGGTATCGCTACACCTTC. Translated: CASSSYGGYRYTF.

The J gene is TRBJ1-2, the V gene TRBV28; no definite D call. V lost 3 bases, J lost 6 bases, and 11 bases lay in between. Germline lookup yields CDR1 MDHEN and CDR2 SYDVKM. CDR3 size: 13 residues. The CDR3 DNA reads as TGTGCCAGCAGTTTCCGACGTGAGGATGGCTACACCTTC. This encodes CASSFRREDGYTF.

This CDR3 is CASSERPGINTEAFF. The CDR3 nucleotides read TGCGCCAGCAGTGAGAGACCAGGGATAAACACTGAAGCTTTCTTT. This chain links TRBV10-1 with TRBJ1-1; D may be TRBD1 (5 bases). V dropped 2 bases and J dropped 2 bases, with 12 bases sitting between them. CDR1 is WNHNN and CDR2 is SYGVQD in the germline V gene (reference sequence). The CDR3 extends over 15 amino acids.

CDR3 sequence (DNA): TGTGCCAGCAGCCCGGGACAGCCATATGGCTACACCTTC. Its protein is CASSPGQPYGYTF. The rearrangement joins TRBV5-5 to TRBJ1-2, with TRBD1 matching over 7 bases. Germline V gene lookup returns CDR1 SGHKS and CDR2 YYEKEE (reference sequence). The CDR3 is 13 amino acids. V gave up 4 bases and J gave up 5 bases; unmatched junction bases: 5.

This chain connects TRBV6-1 to TRBJ1-3; D possibly corresponds to TRBD1 (5 bases). Per germline, CDR1 MNHNS and CDR2 SASEGT. Trimming pared 4 bases from V and 3 bases from J, leaving 13 bases between. This CDR3 comprises 15 residues. DNA of the CDR3: TGTGCCAGCAGTGGGGCGGGGGTTGGTGGAAACACCATATATTTT. It is translated as CASSGAGVGGNTIYF.